This section outlines one TCR beta chain sequence together with its context. Antigen unknown. The data were taken from a study of T-cell memory formation after mild COVID-19. As for the study in general: Clusters were largely donor specific.

CDR1 and CDR2 (germline): SGHDN, FVKESK. J was trimmed by 3 bases and V by 0 bases; bases with no gene match: 6. This CDR3 comprises 16 residues. TCRdb fed the 5' RACE reads into MiXCR, producing one record per CDR3 protein. The sample holds about 560,000 distinct CDR3 sequences, approximately 18% seen once. Findings and limits, study-wide: Among contracting clones, CD4+ were mainly CM/EM and CD8+ enriched in EMRA. Later expanders leaned CD4+, whereas day 15 to 85 contracting clones were balanced CD4/CD8.

The source is an adult woman who had mild COVID-19 (a few samples of this study predate the infection). Cell type and time point are not known. The chain carries TRBV14 and TRBJ1-2, with TRBD1 identical over 8 bases. Sequencing used PBMCs or a T cell subset sorted from them (not recorded which). In DNA form, the CDR3 reads TGTGCCAGCAGCCAAGAGGGCGGACAGGGACACTATGGCTACACCTTC. This sequence encodes CASSQEGGQGHYGYTF.